The present T cell receptor (beta chain) was sequenced within a study of control samples from healthy donors and cancer patients. Measured with immunoSEQ multiplex PCR; TCRdb has only the in-frame clones, and not every one. The sample includes about 220,000 clones, around 94% of them seen just once. Per the germline V gene, CDR1 is SGHRS and CDR2 is YFSETQ. This CDR3 is 13 amino acids long. V was cut by 4 bases and J by 5 bases, with 10 bases left in between. This clonotype was obtained from a middle-aged man in good health. The sequenced sample consisted of blood. This chain joins TRBV5-1 and TRBJ2-1; TRBD2 might be the D (7 bases). In DNA, the CDR3 is TGCGCCAGCAGCCCCGGGGGGCACAATGAGCAGTTCTTC. Amino acids: CASSPGGHNEQFF.